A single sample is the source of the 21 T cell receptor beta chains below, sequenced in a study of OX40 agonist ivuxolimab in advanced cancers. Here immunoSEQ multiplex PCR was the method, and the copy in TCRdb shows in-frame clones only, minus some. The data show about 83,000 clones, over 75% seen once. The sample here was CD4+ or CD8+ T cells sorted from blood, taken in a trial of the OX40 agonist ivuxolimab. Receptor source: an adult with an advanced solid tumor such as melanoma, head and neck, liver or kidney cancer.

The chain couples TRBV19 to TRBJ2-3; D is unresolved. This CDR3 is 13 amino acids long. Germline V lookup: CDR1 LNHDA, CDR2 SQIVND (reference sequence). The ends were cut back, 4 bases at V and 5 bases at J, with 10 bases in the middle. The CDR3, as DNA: TGTGCCAGTAGTAGTTTAGAAGGAGATACGCAGTATTTT. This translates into CASSSLEGDTQYF.

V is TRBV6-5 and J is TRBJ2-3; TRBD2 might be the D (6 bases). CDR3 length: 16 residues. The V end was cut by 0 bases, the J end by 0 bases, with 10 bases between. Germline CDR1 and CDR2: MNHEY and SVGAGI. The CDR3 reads CASSYSEGTSTDTQYF. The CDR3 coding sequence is TGTGCCAGCAGTTACTCCGAGGGGACTAGCACAGATACGCAGTATTTT.

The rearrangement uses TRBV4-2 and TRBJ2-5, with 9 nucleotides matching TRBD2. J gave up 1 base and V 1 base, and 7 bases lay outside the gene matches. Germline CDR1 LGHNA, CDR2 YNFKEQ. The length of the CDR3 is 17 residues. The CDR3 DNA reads TGTGCCAGCAGCCAAGGGTTGGTAGCGGGGGTCCAAGAGACCCAGTACTTC. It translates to CASSQGLVAGVQETQYF.

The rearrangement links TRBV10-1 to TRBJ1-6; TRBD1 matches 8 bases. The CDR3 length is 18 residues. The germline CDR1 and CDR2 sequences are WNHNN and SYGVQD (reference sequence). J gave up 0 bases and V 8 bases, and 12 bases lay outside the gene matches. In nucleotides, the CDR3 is TGCGCCAGCCGAACAGGGGGGGACAGCAGCTCCTATAATTCACCCCTCCACTTT. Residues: CASRTGGDSSSYNSPLHF.

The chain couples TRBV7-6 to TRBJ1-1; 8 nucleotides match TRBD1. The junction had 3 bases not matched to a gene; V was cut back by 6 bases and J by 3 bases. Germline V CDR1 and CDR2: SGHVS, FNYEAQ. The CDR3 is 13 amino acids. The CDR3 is CASSSQGDTEAFF. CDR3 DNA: TGTGCCAGCAGTTCACAGGGGGACACTGAAGCTTTCTTT.

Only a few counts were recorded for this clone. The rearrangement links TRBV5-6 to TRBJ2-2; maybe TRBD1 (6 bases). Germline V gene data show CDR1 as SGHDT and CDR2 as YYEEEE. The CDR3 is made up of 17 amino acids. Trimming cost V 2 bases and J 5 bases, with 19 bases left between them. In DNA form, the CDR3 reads TGTGCCAGCAGCTTTACAGGACAGCCTGCGCGGACCGGGGAGCTGTTTTTT. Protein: CASSFTGQPARTGELFF.

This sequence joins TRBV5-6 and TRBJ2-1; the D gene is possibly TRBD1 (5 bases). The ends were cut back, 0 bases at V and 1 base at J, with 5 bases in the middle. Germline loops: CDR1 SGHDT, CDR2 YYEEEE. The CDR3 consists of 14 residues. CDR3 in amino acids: CASSLAGSYNEQFF. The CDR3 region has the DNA TGTGCCAGCAGCTTGGCAGGGTCCTACAATGAGCAGTTCTTC. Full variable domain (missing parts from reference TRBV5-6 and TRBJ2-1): DAGVTQSPTHLIKTRGQQVTLRCSPKSGHDTVSWYQQALGQGPQFIFQYYEEEERQRGNFPDRFSGHQFPNYSSELNVNALLLGDSALYLCASSLAGSYNEQFFGPGTRLTVL.

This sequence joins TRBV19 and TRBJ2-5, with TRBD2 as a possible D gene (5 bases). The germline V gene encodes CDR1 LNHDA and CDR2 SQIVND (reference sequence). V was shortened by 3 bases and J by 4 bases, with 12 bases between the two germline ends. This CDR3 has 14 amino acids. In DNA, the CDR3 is TGTGCCAGTAGTATTGGGCTAGCCACAGAGACCCAGTACTTC. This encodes CASSIGLATETQYF.

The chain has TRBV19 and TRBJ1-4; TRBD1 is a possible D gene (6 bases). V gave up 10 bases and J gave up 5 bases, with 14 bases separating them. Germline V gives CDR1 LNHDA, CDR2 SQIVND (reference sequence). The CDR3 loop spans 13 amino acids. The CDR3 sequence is CATNRGGNEKLFF. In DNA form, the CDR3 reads TGTGCCACAAACAGAGGGGGAAATGAAAAACTGTTTTTT.

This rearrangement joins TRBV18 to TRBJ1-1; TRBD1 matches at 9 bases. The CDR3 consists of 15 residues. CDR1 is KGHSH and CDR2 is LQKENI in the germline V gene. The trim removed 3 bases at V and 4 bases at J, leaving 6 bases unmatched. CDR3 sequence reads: CASSPGDRVGTEAFF. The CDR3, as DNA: TGTGCCAGCTCACCGGGGGACAGGGTCGGCACTGAAGCTTTCTTT.

The CDR3 sequence: CASSLYEVSTDTQYF. In DNA, the CDR3 is TGCGCCAGCAGCTTGTATGAGGTCAGCACAGATACGCAGTATTTT. This chain uses TRBV5-1 with TRBJ2-3; D uncertain. The length of the CDR3 is 15 residues. Germline V gene sequence: CDR1 SGHRS, CDR2 YFSETQ. Trimming took 1 base from V and 0 from J, leaving 9 bases between them.

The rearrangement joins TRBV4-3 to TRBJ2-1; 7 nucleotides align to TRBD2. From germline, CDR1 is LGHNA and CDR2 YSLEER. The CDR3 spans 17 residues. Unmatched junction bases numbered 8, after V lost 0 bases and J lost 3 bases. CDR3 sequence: CASSQDLGGNLYNEQFF. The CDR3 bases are TGCGCCAGCAGCCAAGATCTGGGGGGGAACCTCTACAATGAGCAGTTCTTC.

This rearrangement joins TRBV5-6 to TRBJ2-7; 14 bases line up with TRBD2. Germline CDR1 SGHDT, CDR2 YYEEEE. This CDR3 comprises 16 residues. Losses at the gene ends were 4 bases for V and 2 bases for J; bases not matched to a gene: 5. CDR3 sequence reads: CASSLGLAGETYEQYF. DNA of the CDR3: TGTGCCAGCAGCCTGGGACTAGCGGGGGAAACCTACGAGCAGTACTTC.

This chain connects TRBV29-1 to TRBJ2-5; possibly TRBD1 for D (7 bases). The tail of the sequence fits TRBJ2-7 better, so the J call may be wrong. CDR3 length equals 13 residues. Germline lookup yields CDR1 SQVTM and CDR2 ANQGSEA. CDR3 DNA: TGCAGCGTGACGGGGGACAGAGTCTACGAGCAGTACTTC. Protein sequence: CSVTGDRVYEQYF.

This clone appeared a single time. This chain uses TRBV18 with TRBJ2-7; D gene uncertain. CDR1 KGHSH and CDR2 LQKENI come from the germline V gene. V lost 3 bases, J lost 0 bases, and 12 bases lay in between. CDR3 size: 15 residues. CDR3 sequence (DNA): TGTGCCAGCTCACCCCCGAATAGTATCTCCTACGAGCAGTACTTC. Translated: CASSPPNSISYEQYF.

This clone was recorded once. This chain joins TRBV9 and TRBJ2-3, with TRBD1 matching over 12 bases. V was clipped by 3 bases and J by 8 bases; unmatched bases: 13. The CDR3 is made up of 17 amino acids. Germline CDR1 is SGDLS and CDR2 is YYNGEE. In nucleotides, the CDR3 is TGTGCCAGCAGCGAGCAAGCCGGGACAGGGGGCTTAGGTACGCAGTATTTT. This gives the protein CASSEQAGTGGLGTQYF.

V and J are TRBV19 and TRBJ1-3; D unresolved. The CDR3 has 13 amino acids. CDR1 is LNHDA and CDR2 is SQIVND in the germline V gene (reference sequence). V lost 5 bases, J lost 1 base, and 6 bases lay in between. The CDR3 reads CASSVVSGNTIYF. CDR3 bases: TGTGCCAGTAGTGTTGTGTCTGGAAACACCATATATTTT.

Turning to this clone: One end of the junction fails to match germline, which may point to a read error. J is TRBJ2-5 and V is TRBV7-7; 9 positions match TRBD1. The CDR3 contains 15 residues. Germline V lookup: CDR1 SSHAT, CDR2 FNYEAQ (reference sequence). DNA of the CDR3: TGTGCTAGCAGCTTAGTAGGGGACAGGGAAGAGACCCAGTACTTC. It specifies CASSLVGDREETQYF.

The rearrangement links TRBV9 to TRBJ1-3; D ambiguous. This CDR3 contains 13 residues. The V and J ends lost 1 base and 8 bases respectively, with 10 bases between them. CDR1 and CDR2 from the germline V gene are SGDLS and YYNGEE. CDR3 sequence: CASSVHKGDTIYF. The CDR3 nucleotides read TGTGCCAGCAGCGTACATAAGGGTGACACCATATATTTT.

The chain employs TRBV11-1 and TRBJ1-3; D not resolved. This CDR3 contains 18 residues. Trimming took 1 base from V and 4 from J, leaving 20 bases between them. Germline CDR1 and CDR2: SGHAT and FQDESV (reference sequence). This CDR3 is CASSLGRALFAAGNTIYF. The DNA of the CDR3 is TGTGCCAGCAGCTTAGGCCGGGCGCTTTTTGCGGCGGGAAACACCATATATTTT.

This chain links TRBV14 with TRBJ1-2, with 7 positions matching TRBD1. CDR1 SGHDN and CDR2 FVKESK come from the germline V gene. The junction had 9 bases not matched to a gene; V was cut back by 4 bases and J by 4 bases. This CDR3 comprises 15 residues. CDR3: CASSPTRAGGYGYTF. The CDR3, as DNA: TGTGCCAGCAGCCCGACAAGAGCAGGGGGCTATGGCTACACCTTC.